A selection of T cell receptor beta chains follows, all from one sample in a study of T-cell reconstitution after alpha-beta-depleted transplantation in children. TCRdb used MiXCR to reprocess the PCR reads, holding one entry per CDR3 protein. The top ten clones hold around 2.5% of a sample with 330,000 or so distinct CDR3 sequences, about 9.4% of them seen once. The sample was PBMCs from the stem cell graft donor, taken from the stem cell graft. These receptors originate from a human donor who donated a stem cell graft to a child with acute lymphoblastic leukemia. The CDR3 runs from the conserved cysteine through the conserved F or W. Each record gives: D gene, V gene, J gene, clone size, CDR3 protein, CDR3 DNA. A D gene is named only where the DNA matches it firmly. Rows may omit the clone size; those that give it use once, few, many or a size class.

>TRBD2|TRBV20-1|TRBJ2-1|few
CSAAPSGFYNEQFF
TGCAGTGCAGCCCCTAGCGGGTTCTACAATGAGCAGTTCTTC
>NA|TRBV20-1|TRBJ2-3|NA
CSAGAGAVDTQYF
TGCAGTGCTGGGGCTGGGGCAGTAGATACGCAGTATTTT
>NA|TRBV7-2|TRBJ1-4|few
CASSLRWDGGLKSLFF
TGTGCCAGCAGCTTACGGTGGGATGGGGGGTTGAAGAGCCTGTTTTTT
>TRBD2|TRBV12-3/TRBV12-4|TRBJ2-2|few
CASSWAGGPTGELFF
TGTGCCAGCAGTTGGGCGGGAGGTCCTACCGGGGAGCTGTTTTTT
>NA|TRBV12-3/TRBV12-4|TRBJ1-2|few
CASSTGPYGYTF
TGTGCCAGCAGCACGGGCCCTTATGGCTACACCTTC
>NA|TRBV19|TRBJ1-2|many
CASSITGIHYGYTF
TGTGCCAGTAGTATCACCGGGATTCACTATGGCTACACCTTC
>NA|TRBV11-1|TRBJ2-4|once
CASSLGDQAKNMQYF
TGTGCCAGCAGCTTAGGGGATCAGGCCAAAAACATGCAGTACTTC
>NA|TRBV5-5|TRBJ2-3|few
CASSRGQGGADTQYF
TGTGCCAGCAGCCGCGGACAGGGAGGGGCAGATACGCAGTATTTT
>NA|TRBV10-1|TRBJ2-7|NA
CASSRDILNGHEQYF
TGCGCCAGCAGTCGGGACATACTCAACGGCCACGAGCAGTACTTC
>NA|TRBV7-2|TRBJ2-7|NA
CASSFYELAPSYEQYF
TGTGCCAGCAGCTTCTACGAGCTAGCGCCCTCCTACGAGCAGTACTTC
>NA|TRBV12-3/TRBV12-4|TRBJ1-1|few
CASLRTGGDAEAFF
TGTGCCAGCCTCCGGACTGGAGGGGACGCTGAAGCTTTCTTT
>NA|TRBV9|TRBJ1-5|few
CASSQSGGNQPQHF
TGTGCCAGCAGCCAATCAGGGGGCAATCAGCCCCAGCATTTT
>TRBD2|TRBV12-3/TRBV12-4|TRBJ2-3|many
CASSPRPPAASGPTDTQYF
TGTGCCAGCAGCCCCCGCCCTCCCGCGGCTAGCGGCCCCACAGATACGCAGTATTTT
>NA|TRBV29-1|TRBJ2-7|NA
CSVEADTSEQYF
TGCAGCGTAGAAGCGGACACCTCCGAGCAGTACTTC
>NA|TRBV7-9|TRBJ2-7|few
CASSSPDEAPYEQYF
TGTGCCAGCAGCTCCCCCGACGAGGCTCCCTACGAGCAGTACTTC
>NA|TRBV20-1|TRBJ2-1|few
CSASREGRWASYNEQFF
TGCAGTGCCAGCCGGGAAGGGAGGTGGGCCTCCTACAATGAGCAGTTCTTC
>NA|TRBV7-2|TRBJ1-5|NA
CASSLSTGSQPQHF
TGTGCCAGCAGCTTAAGTACAGGGAGTCAGCCCCAGCATTTT
>TRBD2|TRBV20-1|TRBJ2-1|few
CSASRIAGGGYNEQFF
TGCAGTGCTAGTCGTATCGCGGGAGGGGGATACAATGAGCAGTTCTTC
>TRBD2|TRBV7-2|TRBJ2-7|few
CASSMASGRAGEQYF
TGTGCCAGCAGCATGGCTAGCGGGAGGGCCGGAGAGCAGTACTTC
>TRBD2|TRBV20-1|TRBJ2-3|few
CSAKAPWLAGVTDTQYF
TGCAGTGCCAAAGCCCCCTGGCTAGCGGGAGTCACAGATACGCAGTATTTT
>TRBD1|TRBV6-1|TRBJ2-2|NA
CASSWGQITGELFF
TGTGCCAGCAGCTGGGGACAGATCACCGGGGAGCTGTTTTTT
>NA|TRBV7-8|TRBJ2-7|few
CASSPYTVSSYEQYF
TGTGCCAGCAGCCCCTACACAGTCAGCTCCTACGAGCAGTACTTC
>NA|TRBV7-8|TRBJ2-7|few
CASSLYPAYEQYF
TGTGCCAGCAGCTTATATCCAGCCTACGAGCAGTACTTC
>TRBD1|TRBV5-1|TRBJ2-7|many
CASSPGQGDDEQYF
TGCGCCAGCAGCCCGGGACAGGGGGACGACGAGCAGTACTTC
>NA|TRBV19|TRBJ1-1|NA
CASKPLGGTRGTEAFF
TGTGCCAGTAAACCCCTTGGGGGGACCCGAGGCACTGAAGCTTTCTTT
>NA|TRBV15|TRBJ1-1|few
CATSGGGQMNTEAFF
TGTGCCACCAGCGGCGGGGGGCAAATGAACACTGAAGCTTTCTTT
>NA|TRBV4-3|TRBJ1-6|few
CASSHDRDADRHF
TGCGCCAGCAGCCACGACCGGGACGCCGATAGGCACTTT
>NA|TRBV6-2/TRBV6-3|TRBJ2-1|NA
CASSRSSSYNEQFF
TGTGCCAGCAGCCGGAGTAGCTCCTACAATGAGCAGTTCTTC
>NA|TRBV5-1|TRBJ2-3|few
CASSLSPTDTQYF
TGCGCCAGCAGCTTGAGTCCAACAGATACGCAGTATTTT
>NA|TRBV30|TRBJ2-1|few
CAWSVLRQDEQFF
TGTGCCTGGAGTGTTCTCAGACAGGATGAGCAGTTCTTC
>NA|TRBV7-2|TRBJ2-3|few
CASSLSRELGNTQYF
TGTGCCAGCAGCTTAAGCCGGGAGTTAGGAAATACGCAGTATTTT
>NA|TRBV5-5|TRBJ2-1|few
CASSFAVNEQFF
TGTGCCAGCAGCTTTGCGGTTAATGAGCAGTTCTTC
>TRBD1|TRBV29-1|TRBJ2-1|NA
CSASGTGVYNEQFF
TGCAGCGCCTCCGGGACAGGGGTCTACAATGAGCAGTTCTTC
>TRBD1|TRBV24-1|TRBJ2-5|NA
CATSANLGQGAPRETQYF
TGTGCCACCAGTGCAAACCTCGGACAGGGGGCACCCAGGGAGACCCAGTACTTC
>TRBD1|TRBV5-5|TRBJ2-7|few
CASSLAVTGAYEQYF
TGTGCCAGCAGCTTGGCCGTGACAGGGGCGTACGAGCAGTACTTC
>NA|TRBV7-2|TRBJ2-2|NA
CASGSPMTGELFF
TGTGCCAGCGGATCCCCGATGACCGGGGAGCTGTTTTTT
>NA|TRBV27|TRBJ2-1|few
CASSRGGDLASGEQFF
TGTGCCAGCTCTAGAGGGGGGGACCTAGCGTCCGGTGAGCAGTTCTTC
>TRBD1|TRBV10-3|TRBJ2-1|NA
CAISEQGGVYNEQFF
TGTGCCATCAGTGAACAGGGGGGAGTTTACAATGAGCAGTTCTTC
>TRBD1|TRBV5-1|TRBJ2-7|few
CASSLVGQVTSYEQYF
TGCGCCAGCAGCTTGGTAGGACAGGTTACTTCCTACGAGCAGTACTTC
>NA|TRBV27|TRBJ1-1|NA
CASSSTLRRGNTEAFF
TGTGCCAGCAGTTCGACTCTACGCAGGGGGAACACTGAAGCTTTCTTT